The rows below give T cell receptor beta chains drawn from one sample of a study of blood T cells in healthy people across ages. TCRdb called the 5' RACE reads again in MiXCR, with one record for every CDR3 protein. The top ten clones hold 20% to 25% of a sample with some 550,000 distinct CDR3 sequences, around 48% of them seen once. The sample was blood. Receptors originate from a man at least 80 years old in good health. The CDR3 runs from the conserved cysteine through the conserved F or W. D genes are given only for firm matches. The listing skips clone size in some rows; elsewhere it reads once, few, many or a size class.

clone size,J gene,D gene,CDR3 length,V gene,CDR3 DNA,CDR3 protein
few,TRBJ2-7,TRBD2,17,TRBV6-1,TGTGCCAGCAGCCTACTAGCGGGAGGGCCCTCCTACAATGAGCAGTACTTC,CASSLLAGGPSYNEQYF
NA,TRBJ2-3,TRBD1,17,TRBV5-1,TGCGCCAGCAGGGAATCTGACAGGGCAACCCGCACAGATACGCAGTATTTT,CASRESDRATRTDTQYF
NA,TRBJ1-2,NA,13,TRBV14,TGTGCCAGCAGCTCGGGACTGTTCTATGGCTACACCTTC,CASSSGLFYGYTF
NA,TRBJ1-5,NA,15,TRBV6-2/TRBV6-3,TGTGCCAGCAATGGACTCGGGACACAGAATCAGCCCCAGCATTTT,CASNGLGTQNQPQHF
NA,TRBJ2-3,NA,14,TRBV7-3,TGTGCCAGCAGCTTTCGCTATGCTTCAGATACGCAGTATTTT,CASSFRYASDTQYF
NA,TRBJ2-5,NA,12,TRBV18,TGTGCCAGCTCACCCAACGAGAAGACCCAGTACTTC,CASSPNEKTQYF
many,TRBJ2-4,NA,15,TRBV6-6,TGTGCCAGCACCAGGACAGAGCGTACCAAAAACATTCAGTACTTC,CASTRTERTKNIQYF
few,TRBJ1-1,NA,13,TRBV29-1,TGCAGCGTTGGTGGGGTGGCCGACCTTGAAGCTTTCTTT,CSVGGVADLEAFF
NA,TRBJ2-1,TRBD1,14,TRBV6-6,TGTGCCAGTCAGGGGGTGCTGGCAGACAATGAGCAGTTCTTC,CASQGVLADNEQFF
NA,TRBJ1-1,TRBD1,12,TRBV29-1,TGCAGCGTTGGGACAGGGTATTCTGAAGCTTTCTTT,CSVGTGYSEAFF
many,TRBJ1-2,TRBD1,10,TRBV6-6,TGTGCCAGCTCCAGGGGGGCCTACACCTTC,CASSRGAYTF
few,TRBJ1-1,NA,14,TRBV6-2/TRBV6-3,TGTGCCAGCAGATTAGGGACGAGCCACCGGCGGGCTTTCTTT,CASRLGTSHRRAFF
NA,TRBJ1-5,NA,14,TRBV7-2,TGTGCCAGCAGCGCGGGAGGCCACGTGCAGCCCCAGCATTTT,CASSAGGHVQPQHF
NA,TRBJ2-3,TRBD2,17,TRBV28,TGTGCCAGCAGTTTATGGACTAGCGGGAGTAAAACAGATACGCAGTATTTT,CASSLWTSGSKTDTQYF
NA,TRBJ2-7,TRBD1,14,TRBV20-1,TGCAGTGCTAGAGAGGACAGGGGGGGCTACGAGCAGTACTTC,CSAREDRGGYEQYF